Listed here is a single T cell receptor (beta chain). An end of the junction does not agree with germline; a read error may underlie this. CD8+ and CD4+ T cells taken from blood had their TCR beta sequenced. While CD8+ and CD4+ T cells were isolated negatively, TEMRA cells were enriched by FACS. This record belongs to a study of CD8 T cells in Susac syndrome. cDNA came from roughly 0.47 to 1 ug RNA primed by random hexamers. Each CDR3 protein is one row after TCRdb ran MiXCR on the immunoSEQ multiplex PCR reads. Among 200,000 or so distinct CDR3 sequences listed, about 96% were seen once. The CDR3 length is 14 residues. The germline CDR1 and CDR2 sequences are LGHNA and YNFKEQ.

The sample was CD4+ T cells from PBMCs. The chain couples TRBV4-2 to TRBJ2-5; 7 bases are shared with TRBD2. This TCR was sampled from a human donor with multiple sclerosis. CDR3 region: CASSQVANSGVLDF. In nucleotides, the CDR3 is TGTGCCAGCAGCCAAGTGGCCAACAGCGGGGTCCTAGACTTC.